The present entry profiles one T cell receptor beta chain with its context. This specimen belongs to a study of blood T cell repertoires in COVID-19. Measured with immunoSEQ multiplex PCR; TCRdb has only the in-frame clones, and not every one. Here the sample spans about 230,000 clones, approximately 80% being singletons. The CDR3 extends over 13 amino acids. V dropped 6 bases and J dropped 0 bases, with 8 bases sitting between them. Germline V lookup: CDR1 SNHLY, CDR2 FYNNEI. The chain combines TRBV2 with TRBJ1-2, with D tentatively TRBD1 (6 bases). Sequencing input: peripheral blood. The sequence came from a man between 40 and 49 years old who had recovered from COVID-19. CDR3 DNA sequence: TGTGCCAGCAGAGGGGGACCTAACTATGGCTACACCTTC. This translates into CASRGGPNYGYTF.